The clone carrying this TCR beta chain was observed at least ten times. The antigen is undetermined. CDR1 and CDR2 (germline): SGDLS, YYNGEE. Trimming removed 4 bases at V and 8 bases at J, with 18 bases between. The CDR3 sequence is 14 residues long. Both ends of each TCR cDNA library bore sample-specific barcodes. One entry per CDR3 protein results from TCRdb running MiXCR on the 5' RACE reads. The sample has 350,000 to 400,000 distinct CDR3 sequences; about 28% are singletons. This record belongs to a study of identical twins' blood T cells. General observations from the study: Abundant TCRbeta CDR3s overlapped more between twins than with unrelated donors. Environmental influences on twin similarity could not be excluded. Twins reportedly had markedly more similar V usage than unrelated donors, even among out-of-frame TCRbeta clonotypes.

The chain links TRBV9 to TRBJ1-1, with D unresolved. Specimen: PBMCs. The TCR was taken from a woman between 18 and 49 years old in good health. The CDR3 DNA reads TGTGCCAGCAGCCCTCCCCCGTACGTTTCGGAAGCTTTCTTT. Protein: CASSPPPYVSEAFF.